These 2 T cell receptor beta chains came from one sample sequenced in a study of post-analysis software for immune sequencing data (dated by TCRdb to between 2015 and 2016). What the research found in general, with its limitations: Patients showed significantly higher frequencies than controls for roughly 5 TRBV segments, among them TRBV5-6, TRBV5-1 and TRBV20-1.

These receptors' targets are unknown. The library relied on PCR. Sequencing took place on an Illumina HiSeq 2500. To reduce PCR and sequencing biases, unique molecular identifiers were built into the TCR beta cDNA libraries. The public reads were reanalyzed by TCRdb: fastp trimming at Q25, MiXCR alignment, in-frame beta chains only. Entries are consolidated by CDR3 protein sequence, retaining the most common genes and DNA. The sample includes about 560,000 distinct CDR3 sequences, with roughly 46% observed a single time. The ten largest account for under 2% of the sample. The specimen sequenced was blood. These receptors were taken from a girl under 18 with multiple sclerosis.

Points on this clonotype: Relative to the germline gene, one junction end is altered; a read error may explain this. The chain employs TRBV4-3 and TRBJ2-7; D perhaps matches TRBD1 (6 bases). The J call may be in error: the DNA end matches TRBJ2-5 better. The CDR3 contains 16 residues. Germline lookup yields CDR1 LGHNA and CDR2 YSLEER. CDR3 in amino acids: CANSPRGPGTGETQYF. The CDR3 region has the DNA TGCGCCAACAGCCCCAGGGGTCCGGGGACGGGCGAGACCCAGTACTTC.

This clonotype was picked up a small number of times. The chain links TRBV10-3 to TRBJ2-5, with D perhaps given as TRBD1 or TRBD2 (5 bases each). Germline assignment: CDR1 ENHRY and CDR2 SYGVKD. CDR3 length: 13 residues. The germline V and J ends were trimmed by 7 bases and 7 bases, with 16 bases remaining between them. The CDR3 here is CAIKGTAPGTQYF. CDR3 coding DNA: TGTGCCATCAAGGGGACGGCTCCCGGGACCCAGTACTTC.